One sample yielded the 13 T cell receptor beta chains listed below, sequenced in a study of spatial heterogeneity in lung cancer. TCRdb ran MiXCR on the 5' RACE reads and lists one entry per CDR3 protein. The sample includes around 10,000 distinct CDR3 sequences, around 9.4% of them seen just once. Described time point: sample taken at primary tumor resection. Without sorting, whole RNA was sequenced from tumor, nontumor lung or frozen PBMC. Here the sequenced sample was PBMCs, taken at surgery. These receptors came from a male donor with early-stage non-small cell lung cancer.

This clonotype showed up just a few times. V usage is TRBV7-2 and J usage is TRBJ2-7; a possible D gene is TRBD2 (5 bases). V was shortened by 6 bases and J by 2 bases, with 14 bases between the two germline ends. The length of the CDR3 is 14 residues. The V gene's germline CDR1 is SGHTA and CDR2 FQGNSA. In DNA form, the CDR3 reads TGTGCCAGCAGTTCCCAGAAGACTACCTACGAGCAGTACTTC. Its translation is CASSSQKTTYEQYF. Drawing the rest from reference TRBV7-2 and TRBJ2-7, the complete variable domain is GAGVSQSPSNKVTEKGKDVELRCDPISGHTALYWYRQSLGQGLEFLIYFQGNSAPDKSGLPSDRFSAERTGGSVSTLTIQRTQQEDSAVYLCASSSQKTTYEQYFGPGTRLTVT.

This clonotype was detected many times. V gene TRBV6-6 combines with J gene TRBJ2-3; perhaps D is TRBD1 or TRBD2 (5 bases each). The V gene lost 9 bases and the J gene lost 6 bases, with 16 bases spanning the gap. The germline CDR1 and CDR2 sequences are MNHNY and SVGAGI (reference sequence). CDR3 size: 13 residues. The CDR3 DNA is TGTGCCAGTGGGGCCCCGGAGGATGATACGCAGTATTTT. Protein product: CASGAPEDDTQYF.

There are many counts of this clonotype. The chain employs TRBV18 and TRBJ1-6; D may be TRBD1 (5 bases). V gave up 4 bases and J gave up 4 bases, with 8 bases separating them. Germline V CDR1 and CDR2: KGHSH, LQKENI. The CDR3 length is 14 residues. CDR3 coding DNA: TGTGCCAGCTCACAAGACAGATATAATTCACCCCTCCACTTT. It codes for CASSQDRYNSPLHF.

This clonotype appeared many times. The chain uses TRBV7-2 and TRBJ2-7; perhaps TRBD2 as D (6 bases). V shed 5 bases and J shed 3 bases, with 17 bases lying between them. CDR1 SGHTA and CDR2 FQGNSA come from the germline V gene. There are 15 residues in the CDR3. CDR3 sequence (DNA): TGTGCCAGCAGCCTAGTGGAGGGTGTAGGCTACGAGCAGTACTTC. This translates into CASSLVEGVGYEQYF.

This clonotype counts as medium-sized (0.01 to 0.1%). The genes are TRBV27 and TRBJ1-1; the match to TRBD1 covers 7 bases. V was pared by 4 bases and J by 4 bases, with 6 bases of the junction left unmatched. CDR3 length equals 14 residues. Germline values: CDR1 MNHEY, CDR2 SMNVEV (reference sequence). CDR3 sequence reads: CASSSTGAGTEAFF. The CDR3 DNA follows: TGTGCCAGCAGTTCCACAGGGGCGGGCACTGAAGCTTTCTTT.

This clonotype was seen at least ten times. The chain couples TRBV5-1 to TRBJ2-2; no firm D call. This CDR3 has 15 amino acids. V was pared by 0 bases and J by 5 bases, with 11 bases between. Per the germline V gene, CDR1 is SGHRS and CDR2 is YFSETQ. CDR3 nucleotides: TGCGCCAGCAGCTTGGCCCTTGGGTTAACCGGGGAGCTGTTTTTT. Translation: CASSLALGLTGELFF.

This clonotype has ten or more counts. The chain uses TRBV2 and TRBJ2-3, with D unresolved. Germline CDR1 reads SNHLY; CDR2 reads FYNNEI. The CDR3 is made up of 16 amino acids. Between the trimmed V and J ends, which lost 6 bases and 1 base, there was a span of 17 bases. The CDR3 nucleotides read TGTGCCAGCAGCGGATCCCGAGTCTGGGGCACAGATACGCAGTATTTT. Translating it yields CASSGSRVWGTDTQYF.

This clonotype was recorded many times. The chain has TRBV18 and TRBJ2-1, with 13 bases fitting TRBD2. This CDR3 spans 16 amino acids. Germline V lookup: CDR1 KGHSH, CDR2 LQKENI. After removal of 4 bases from V and 3 bases from J, the junction contained 3 bases not matched to a gene. The CDR3 region is CASSLGTSGDYNEQFF. The CDR3 nucleotides read TGTGCCAGCTCACTCGGGACTAGCGGGGACTACAATGAGCAGTTCTTC.

V usage is TRBV7-9 and J usage is TRBJ2-1, with 8 nucleotides matching TRBD2. This CDR3 has 16 amino acids. Germline values: CDR1 SEHNR, CDR2 FQNEAQ (reference sequence). V dropped 1 base and J dropped 0; count of bases not matched to a gene: 2. The CDR3 loop reads CASSLGTSFSYNEQFF. The CDR3 nucleotides read TGTGCCAGCAGCTTAGGGACTAGCTTCTCCTACAATGAGCAGTTCTTC.

This clonotype showed up many times. The V gene is TRBV28, the J gene TRBJ1-2; unclear D gene. The CDR3 is made up of 12 amino acids. Germline CDR1 MDHEN, CDR2 SYDVKM. The germline V and J ends were trimmed by 10 bases and 3 bases, with 12 bases remaining between them. The CDR3 region has the DNA TGTGCCAATTGGAACTACGACTATGGCTACACCTTC. Encoded protein: CANWNYDYGYTF.

This sequence joins TRBV5-5 and TRBJ2-7, with D uncertain. V dropped 1 base and J dropped 6 bases, with 11 bases sitting between them. The CDR3 is 13 residues long. Per germline, CDR1 SGHKS and CDR2 YYEKEE (reference sequence). The CDR3 protein is CASSLLPSGEQYF. Here the CDR3 DNA reads TGTGCCAGCAGCTTGTTGCCCTCGGGCGAGCAGTACTTC.

In this sample, this clonotype turned up many times. The chain uses TRBV21-1 and TRBJ1-5; the DNA was not compared with TRBD1, the D call given in the table. TRBV21-1 is noted as a pseudogene. The CDR3 is 14 amino acids. The CDR3 DNA follows: TGTGCCAGCCTTCGGACAGGGGTTGGGCAGCCCCAGCATTTT. Its protein is CASLRTGVGQPQHF.

This clonotype was counted a single time. This chain connects TRBV30 to TRBJ2-7; D is ambiguous. Trimming stripped 0 bases from V and 9 bases from J, with 3 bases between. Germline values: CDR1 GTSNPN, CDR2 SVGIG (reference sequence). The CDR3 covers 9 residues. CDR3 sequence reads: CAWSVWQYF. In DNA form, the CDR3 reads TGTGCCTGGAGTGTCTGGCAGTACTTC.